These 6 T cell receptor beta chains share one sample of origin, sequenced in a study of human T cells and chemical hapten exposure. Sample time point: patch test 3, about 24 weeks after DPC sensitization. The treatment denotes: therapeutic diphenylcyclopropenone sensitization with weekly scalp DPC. TCRdb fed the RACE reads into MiXCR, producing one record per CDR3 protein. Of roughly 50,000 distinct CDR3 sequences listed, 8% to 10% are singletons. This material consisted of whole blood, taken in connection with sensitization to the hapten diphenylcyclopropenone (DPC). These receptor sequences come from a woman aged 40 to 50 with alopecia areata. Some clones in this sample may be carry-over from other donors' samples.

This clonotype was seen repeatedly, ten times or more. V usage is TRBV18 and J usage is TRBJ1-2; D remains unclear. Germline-derived CDR1 and CDR2 are KGHSH and LQKENI. V was pared by 1 base and J by 3 bases, with 9 bases between. The CDR3 is made up of 14 amino acids. CDR3 nucleotides: TGTGCCAGCTCACCACGAGACGGCTACTATGGCTACACCTTC. It specifies CASSPRDGYYGYTF. The full variable domain, in which reference TRBV18 and TRBJ1-2 provide the parts outside the CDR3, is NAGVMQNPRHLVRRRGQEARLRCSPMKGHSHVYWYRQLPEEGLKFMVYLQKENIIDESGMPKERFSAEFPKEGPSILRIQQVVRGDSAAYFCASSPRDGYYGYTFGSGTRLTVV.

This clonotype was counted many times. The chain carries TRBV4-3 and TRBJ1-5; the D is unclear. The V end lost 0 bases, the J end lost 6 bases, and 15 bases lay between the germline ends. The CDR3 has 16 residues. Per germline, CDR1 LGHNA and CDR2 YSLEER. The chain's CDR3 is CASSQDKSILGQPQHF. The CDR3 DNA is TGCGCCAGCAGCCAAGATAAATCTATCCTAGGTCAGCCCCAGCATTTT.

The rearrangement joins TRBV30 to TRBJ2-2, with D perhaps TRBD1 or TRBD2 (6 bases each). V dropped 3 bases and J dropped 6 bases, with 11 bases sitting between them. Per the germline V gene, CDR1 is GTSNPN and CDR2 is SVGIG (reference sequence). The CDR3 spans 13 residues. The CDR3 DNA reads TGTGCCTGGAGCGCACGGGGGCCCGGGGAGCTGTTTTTT. Its protein is CAWSARGPGELFF.

This clonotype was counted at least ten times. The rearrangement joins TRBV30 to TRBJ1-4; D is possibly TRBD1 (6 bases). This CDR3 contains 15 residues. Trimming removed 2 bases at V and 2 bases at J, with 12 bases between. Per germline, CDR1 GTSNPN and CDR2 SVGIG (reference sequence). The CDR3 loop reads CAWSSTGGTNEKLFF. The DNA for the CDR3 is TGTGCCTGGAGTTCGACCGGGGGCACTAATGAAAAACTGTTTTTT.

This clonotype was seen ten or more times. The rearrangement uses TRBV7-6 and TRBJ2-3, with unresolved D. The V end was cut by 2 bases, the J end by 4 bases, with 4 bases between. Germline CDR1 SGHVS, CDR2 FNYEAQ. The CDR3 has 12 amino acids. CDR3 sequence (DNA): TGTGCCAGCAGCTTACGGTCAGATACGCAGTATTTT. This gives the protein CASSLRSDTQYF. Combining the CDR3 with reference TRBV7-6 and TRBJ2-3 gives the whole variable domain GAGVSQSPRYKVTKRGQDVALRCDPISGHVSLYWYRQALGQGPEFLTYFNYEAQQDKSGLPNDRFSAERPEGSISTLTIQRTEQRDSAMYRCASSLRSDTQYFGPGTRLTVL.

This clonotype was recorded at least ten times. This chain links TRBV5-6 with TRBJ2-6; D is unclear. Germline V gene data show CDR1 as SGHDT and CDR2 as YYEEEE. V gave up 5 bases and J gave up 2 bases, with 8 bases separating them. This CDR3 comprises 14 residues. CDR3 residues: CASRSAAGANVLTF. The CDR3 coding sequence is TGTGCCAGCAGGAGCGCTGCTGGGGCCAACGTCCTGACTTTC.